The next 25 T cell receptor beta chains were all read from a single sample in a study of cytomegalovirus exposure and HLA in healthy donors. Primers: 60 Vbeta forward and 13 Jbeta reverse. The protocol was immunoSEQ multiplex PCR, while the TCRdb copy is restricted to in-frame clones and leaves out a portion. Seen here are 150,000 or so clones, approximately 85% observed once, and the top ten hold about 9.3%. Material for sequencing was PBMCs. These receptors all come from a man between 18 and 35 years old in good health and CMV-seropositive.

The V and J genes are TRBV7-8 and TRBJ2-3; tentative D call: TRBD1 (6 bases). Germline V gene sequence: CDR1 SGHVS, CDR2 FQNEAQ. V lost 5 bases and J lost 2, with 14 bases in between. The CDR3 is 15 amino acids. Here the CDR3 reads CASSPLGGFTDTQYF. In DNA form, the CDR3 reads TGTGCCAGCAGCCCCCTAGGGGGTTTCACAGATACGCAGTATTTT.

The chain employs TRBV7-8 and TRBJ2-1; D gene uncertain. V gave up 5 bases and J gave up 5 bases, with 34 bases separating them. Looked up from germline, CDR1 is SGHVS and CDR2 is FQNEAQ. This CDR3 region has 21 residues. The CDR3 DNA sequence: TGTGCCAGCAGCCTATTAAGCTGGCCCGTCGGTGGGCCACGAGTCCACAATGAGCAGTTCTTC. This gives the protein CASSLLSWPVGGPRVHNEQFF.

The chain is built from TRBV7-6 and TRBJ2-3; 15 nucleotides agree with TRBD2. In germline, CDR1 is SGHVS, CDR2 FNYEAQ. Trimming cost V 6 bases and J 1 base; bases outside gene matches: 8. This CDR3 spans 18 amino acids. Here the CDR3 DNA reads TGTGCCAGCAGGTCCGGGACTAGCGGGGGGCCCCGCACAGATACGCAGTATTTT. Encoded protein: CASRSGTSGGPRTDTQYF.

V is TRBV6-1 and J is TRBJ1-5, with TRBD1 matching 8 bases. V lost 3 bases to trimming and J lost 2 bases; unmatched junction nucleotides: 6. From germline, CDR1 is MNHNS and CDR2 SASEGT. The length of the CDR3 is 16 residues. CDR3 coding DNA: TGTGCCAGCAGTGATACAGGGGGATGGGGCAATCAGCCCCAGCATTTT. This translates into CASSDTGGWGNQPQHF.

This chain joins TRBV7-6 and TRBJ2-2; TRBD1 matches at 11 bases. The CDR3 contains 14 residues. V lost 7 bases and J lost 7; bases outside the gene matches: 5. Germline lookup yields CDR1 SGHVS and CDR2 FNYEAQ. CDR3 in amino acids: CASTGQGAGGELFF. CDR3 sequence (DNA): TGTGCCAGCACTGGACAGGGGGCCGGCGGGGAGCTGTTTTTT.

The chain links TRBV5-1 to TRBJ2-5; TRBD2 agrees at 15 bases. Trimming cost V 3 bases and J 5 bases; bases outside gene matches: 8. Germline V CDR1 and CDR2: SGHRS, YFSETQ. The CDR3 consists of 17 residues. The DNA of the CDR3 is TGCGCCAGCAGCTCACGGACTAGCGGGGGGGCCGGGGAGACCCAGTACTTC. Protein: CASSSRTSGGAGETQYF.

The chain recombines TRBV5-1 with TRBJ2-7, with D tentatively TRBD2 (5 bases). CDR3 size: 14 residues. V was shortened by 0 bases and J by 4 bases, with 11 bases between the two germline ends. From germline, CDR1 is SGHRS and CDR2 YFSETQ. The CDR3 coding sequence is TGCGCCAGCAGCTTGGCGGGGAACCTTTACGAGCAGTACTTC. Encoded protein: CASSLAGNLYEQYF.

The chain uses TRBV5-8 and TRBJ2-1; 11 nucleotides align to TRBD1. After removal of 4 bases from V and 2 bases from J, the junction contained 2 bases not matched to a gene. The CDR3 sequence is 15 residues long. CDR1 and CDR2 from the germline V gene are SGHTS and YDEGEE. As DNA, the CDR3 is TGTGCCAGCAGCCTGGGACAGGGGGCCTACAATGAGCAGTTCTTC. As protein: CASSLGQGAYNEQFF.

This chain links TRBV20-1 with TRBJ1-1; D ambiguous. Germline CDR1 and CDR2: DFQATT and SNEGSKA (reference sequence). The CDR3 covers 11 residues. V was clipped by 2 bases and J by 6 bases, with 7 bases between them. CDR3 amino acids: CSARPLAEAFF. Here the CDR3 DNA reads TGCAGTGCTAGACCCCTCGCTGAAGCTTTCTTT.

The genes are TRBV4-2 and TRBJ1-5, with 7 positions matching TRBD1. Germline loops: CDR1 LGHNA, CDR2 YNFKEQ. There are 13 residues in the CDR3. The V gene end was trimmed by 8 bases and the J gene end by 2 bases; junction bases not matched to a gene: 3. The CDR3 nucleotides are TGTGCCAGCCAGGGGGTTGGCAATCAGCCCCAGCATTTT. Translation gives CASQGVGNQPQHF.

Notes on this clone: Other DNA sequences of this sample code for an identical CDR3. The CDR3 DNA sequence: TGTGCCAGCAGCGTAGGAGCGGATACGCAGTATTTT. It specifies CASSVGADTQYF. The rearrangement uses TRBV9 and TRBJ2-3; no firm D call. Germline V gives CDR1 SGDLS, CDR2 YYNGEE. The CDR3 consists of 12 residues. Trimming took 0 bases from V and 6 from J, leaving 5 bases between them.

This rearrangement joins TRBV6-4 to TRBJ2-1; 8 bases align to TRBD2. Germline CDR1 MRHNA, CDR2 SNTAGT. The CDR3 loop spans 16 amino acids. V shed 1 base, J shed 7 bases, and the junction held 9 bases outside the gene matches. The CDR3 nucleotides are TGTGCCAGCAGTGACTACGCGGGGGGCAGACCAAATGAGCAGTTCTTC. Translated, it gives CASSDYAGGRPNEQFF.

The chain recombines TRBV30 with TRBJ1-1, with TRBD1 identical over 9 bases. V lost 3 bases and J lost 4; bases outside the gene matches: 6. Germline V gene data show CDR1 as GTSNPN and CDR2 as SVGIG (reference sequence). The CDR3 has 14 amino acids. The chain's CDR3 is CAWSPGTGSTEAFF. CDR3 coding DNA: TGTGCCTGGAGCCCCGGGACAGGGAGCACTGAAGCTTTCTTT.

The chain's CDR3 is CAWISRVGGAFF. The DNA for the CDR3 is TGTGCCTGGATTAGTAGGGTGGGGGGAGCTTTCTTT. The rearrangement uses TRBV30 and TRBJ1-1; D perhaps matches TRBD1 (5 bases). The germline V gene has CDR1 GTSNPN and CDR2 SVGIG (reference sequence). This CDR3 has 12 residues. The V end was cut by 4 bases, the J end by 10 bases, with 16 bases between.

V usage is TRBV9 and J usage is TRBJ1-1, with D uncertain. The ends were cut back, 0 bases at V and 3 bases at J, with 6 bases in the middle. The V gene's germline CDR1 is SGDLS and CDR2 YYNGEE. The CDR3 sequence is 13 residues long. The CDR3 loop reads CASSVDRYTEAFF. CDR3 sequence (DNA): TGTGCCAGCAGCGTAGACAGATACACTGAAGCTTTCTTT.

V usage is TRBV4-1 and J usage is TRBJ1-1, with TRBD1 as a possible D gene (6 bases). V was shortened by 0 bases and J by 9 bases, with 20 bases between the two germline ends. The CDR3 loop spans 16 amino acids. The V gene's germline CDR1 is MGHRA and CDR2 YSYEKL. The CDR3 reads CASSQDRDQGPTQAFF. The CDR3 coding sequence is TGCGCCAGCAGCCAAGATAGAGATCAGGGGCCTACCCAAGCTTTCTTT.

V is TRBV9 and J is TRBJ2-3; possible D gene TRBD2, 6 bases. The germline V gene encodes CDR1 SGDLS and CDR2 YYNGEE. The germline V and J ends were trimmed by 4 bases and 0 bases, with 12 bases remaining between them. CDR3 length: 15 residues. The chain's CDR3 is CASSIGGTSTDTQYF. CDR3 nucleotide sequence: TGTGCCAGCAGCATCGGGGGAACTAGCACAGATACGCAGTATTTT.

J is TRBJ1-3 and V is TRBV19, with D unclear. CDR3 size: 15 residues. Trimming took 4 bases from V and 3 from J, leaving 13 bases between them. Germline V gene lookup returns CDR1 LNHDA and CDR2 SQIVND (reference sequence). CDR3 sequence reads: CASSSPGRFGNTIYF. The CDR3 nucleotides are TGTGCCAGTAGTAGCCCGGGGAGATTTGGAAACACCATATATTTT.

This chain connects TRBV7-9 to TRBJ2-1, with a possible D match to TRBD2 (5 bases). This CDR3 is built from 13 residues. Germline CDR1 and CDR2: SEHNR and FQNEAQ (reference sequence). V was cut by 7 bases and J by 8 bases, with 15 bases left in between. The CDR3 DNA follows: TGTGCCAGCACCCTGGAGGCTGCGGATGAGCAGTTCTTC. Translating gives CASTLEAADEQFF.

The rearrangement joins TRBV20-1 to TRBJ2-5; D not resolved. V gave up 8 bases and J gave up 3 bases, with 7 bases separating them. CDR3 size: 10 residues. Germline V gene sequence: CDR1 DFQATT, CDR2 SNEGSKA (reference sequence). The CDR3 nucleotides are TGCAGTTACACAAAAGAGACCCAGTACTTC. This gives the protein CSYTKETQYF.

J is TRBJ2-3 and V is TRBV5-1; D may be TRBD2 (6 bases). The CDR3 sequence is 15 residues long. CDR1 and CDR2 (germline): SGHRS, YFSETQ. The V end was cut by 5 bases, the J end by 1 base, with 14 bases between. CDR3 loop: CASRGGGIGTDTQYF. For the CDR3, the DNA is TGCGCCAGCAGGGGTGGGGGGATCGGCACAGATACGCAGTATTTT. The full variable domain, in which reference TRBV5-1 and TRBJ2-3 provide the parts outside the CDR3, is KAGVTQTPRYLIKTRGQQVTLSCSPISGHRSVSWYQQTPGQGLQFLFEYFSETQRNKGNFPGRFSGRQFSNSRSEMNVSTLELGDSALYLCASRGGGIGTDTQYFGPGTRLTVL.

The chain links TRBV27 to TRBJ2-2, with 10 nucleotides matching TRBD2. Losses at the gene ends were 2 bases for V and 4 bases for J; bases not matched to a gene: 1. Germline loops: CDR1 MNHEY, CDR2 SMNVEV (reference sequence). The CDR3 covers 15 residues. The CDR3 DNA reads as TGTGCCAGCAGTTTAGGGACTAGCGTCACCGGGGAGCTGTTTTTT. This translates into CASSLGTSVTGELFF.

The CDR3 sequence is CASSLGSPSSYNEQFF. The CDR3 DNA is TGCGCCAGCAGCTTGGGATCCCCTAGCTCCTACAATGAGCAGTTCTTC. This chain links TRBV5-1 with TRBJ2-1; no reliable D call. Germline CDR1 SGHRS, CDR2 YFSETQ. CDR3 length: 16 residues. With 0 bases removed from V and 0 bases from J, the gap between germline ends came to 10 bases.

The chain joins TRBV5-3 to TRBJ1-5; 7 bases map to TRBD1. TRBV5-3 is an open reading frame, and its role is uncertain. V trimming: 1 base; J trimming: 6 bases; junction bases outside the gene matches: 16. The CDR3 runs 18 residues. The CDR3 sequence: CARSLFYARDSFFQPQHF. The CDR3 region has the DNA TGTGCCAGAAGCTTGTTTTATGCTAGGGACAGTTTCTTTCAGCCCCAGCATTTT.

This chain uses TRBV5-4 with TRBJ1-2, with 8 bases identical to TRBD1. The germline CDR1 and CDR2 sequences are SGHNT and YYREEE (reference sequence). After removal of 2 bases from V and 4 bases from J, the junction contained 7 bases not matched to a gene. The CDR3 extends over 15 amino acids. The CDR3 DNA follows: TGTGCCAGCAGCTTTCCAGGGGGCTTGGGCTATGGCTACACCTTC. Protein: CASSFPGGLGYGYTF.